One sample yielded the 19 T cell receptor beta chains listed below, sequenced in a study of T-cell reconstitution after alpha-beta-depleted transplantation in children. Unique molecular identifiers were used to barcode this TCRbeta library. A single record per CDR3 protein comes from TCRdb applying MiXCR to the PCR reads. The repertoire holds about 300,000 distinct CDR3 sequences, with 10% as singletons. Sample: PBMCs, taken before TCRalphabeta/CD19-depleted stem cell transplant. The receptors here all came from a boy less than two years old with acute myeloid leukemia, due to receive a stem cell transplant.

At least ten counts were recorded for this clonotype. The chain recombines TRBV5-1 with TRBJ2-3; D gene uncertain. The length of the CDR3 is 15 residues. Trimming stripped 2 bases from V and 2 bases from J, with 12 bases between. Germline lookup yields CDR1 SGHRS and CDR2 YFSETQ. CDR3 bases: TGCGCCAGCAGCTTCTTTTTAGGCCTCACAGATACGCAGTATTTT. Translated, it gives CASSFFLGLTDTQYF.

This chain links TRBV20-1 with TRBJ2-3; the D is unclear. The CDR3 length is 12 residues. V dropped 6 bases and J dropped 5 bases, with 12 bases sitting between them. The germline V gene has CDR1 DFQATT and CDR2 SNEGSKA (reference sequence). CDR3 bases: TGCAGTGCCACCGGGCGACAAGATACGCAGTATTTT. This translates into CSATGRQDTQYF.

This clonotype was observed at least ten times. CDR3 residues: CASSPGLDRVIDTQYF. DNA of the CDR3: TGTGCCAGCTCACCAGGATTGGACAGGGTAATAGATACGCAGTATTTT. This chain joins TRBV18 and TRBJ2-3, with TRBD1 matching over 8 bases. Germline CDR1 reads KGHSH; CDR2 reads LQKENI. The CDR3 covers 16 residues. The V gene end was trimmed by 2 bases and the J gene end by 5 bases; junction bases not matched to a gene: 9. Looking up the rest from reference TRBV18 and TRBJ2-3 gives the full variable domain: NAGVMQNPRHLVRRRGQEARLRCSPMKGHSHVYWYRQLPEEGLKFMVYLQKENIIDESGMPKERFSAEFPKEGPSILRIQQVVRGDSAAYFCASSPGLDRVIDTQYFGPGTRLTVL.

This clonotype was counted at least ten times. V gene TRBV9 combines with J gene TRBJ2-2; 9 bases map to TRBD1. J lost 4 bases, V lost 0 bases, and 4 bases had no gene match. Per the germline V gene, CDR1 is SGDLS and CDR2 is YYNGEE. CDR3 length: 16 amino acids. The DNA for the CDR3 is TGTGCCAGCAGCGTAGGGGGACAGGGTCCCACCGGGGAGCTGTTTTTT. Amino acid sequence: CASSVGGQGPTGELFF.

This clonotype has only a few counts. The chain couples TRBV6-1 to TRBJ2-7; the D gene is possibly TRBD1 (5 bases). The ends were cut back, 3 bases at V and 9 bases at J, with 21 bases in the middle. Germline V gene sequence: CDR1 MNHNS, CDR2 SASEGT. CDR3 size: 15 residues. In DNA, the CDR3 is TGTGCCAGCAGTGATTTCGCAGGGCGTTGGACATGGCAGTACTTC. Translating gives CASSDFAGRWTWQYF.

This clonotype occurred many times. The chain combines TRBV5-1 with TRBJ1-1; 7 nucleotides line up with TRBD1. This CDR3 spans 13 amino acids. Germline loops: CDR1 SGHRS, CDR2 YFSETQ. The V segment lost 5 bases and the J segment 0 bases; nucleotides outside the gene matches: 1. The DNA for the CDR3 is TGCGCCAGCAGTGGGACAGTGAACACTGAAGCTTTCTTT. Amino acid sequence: CASSGTVNTEAFF.

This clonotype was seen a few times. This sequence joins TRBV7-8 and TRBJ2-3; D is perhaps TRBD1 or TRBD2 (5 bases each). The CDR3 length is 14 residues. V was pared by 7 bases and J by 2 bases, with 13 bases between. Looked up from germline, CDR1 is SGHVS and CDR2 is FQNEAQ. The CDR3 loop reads CASNPRDHTDTQYF. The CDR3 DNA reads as TGTGCCAGCAACCCCCGGGACCACACAGATACGCAGTATTTT.

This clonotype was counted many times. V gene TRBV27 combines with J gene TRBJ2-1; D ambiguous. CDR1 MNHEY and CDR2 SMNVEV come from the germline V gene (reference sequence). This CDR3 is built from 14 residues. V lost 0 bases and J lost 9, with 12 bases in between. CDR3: CASSLSSLGAEQFF. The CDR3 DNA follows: TGTGCCAGCAGTTTATCCTCCCTAGGTGCTGAGCAGTTCTTC.

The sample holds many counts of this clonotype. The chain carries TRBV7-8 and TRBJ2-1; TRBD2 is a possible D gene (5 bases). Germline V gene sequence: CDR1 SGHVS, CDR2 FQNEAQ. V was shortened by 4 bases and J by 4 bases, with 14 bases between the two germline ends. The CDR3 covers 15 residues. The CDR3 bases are TGTGCCAGCAGCTCTCGGGGATGGGGTTACAATGAGCAGTTCTTC. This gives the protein CASSSRGWGYNEQFF. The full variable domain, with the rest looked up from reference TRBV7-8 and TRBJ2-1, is GAGVSQSPRYKVAKRGQDVALRCDPISGHVSLFWYQQALGQGPEFLTYFQNEAQLDKSGLPSDRFFAERPEGSVSTLKIQRTQQEDSAVYLCASSSRGWGYNEQFFGPGTRLTVL.

The CDR3 is CASRAEITDTQYF. CDR3 sequence (DNA): TGTGCCAGCAGGGCGGAGATCACAGATACGCAGTATTTT. The chain employs TRBV12-3 or TRBV12-4 and TRBJ2-3, with D uncertain. The ends were cut back, 6 bases at V and 2 bases at J, with 9 bases in the middle. The CDR3 has 13 residues.

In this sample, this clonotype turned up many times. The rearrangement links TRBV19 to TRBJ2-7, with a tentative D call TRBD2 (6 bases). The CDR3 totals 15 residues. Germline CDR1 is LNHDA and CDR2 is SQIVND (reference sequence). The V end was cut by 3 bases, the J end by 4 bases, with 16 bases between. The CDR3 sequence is CASSMIREAPYEQYF. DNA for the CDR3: TGTGCCAGTAGTATGATCAGGGAGGCCCCTTACGAGCAGTACTTC.

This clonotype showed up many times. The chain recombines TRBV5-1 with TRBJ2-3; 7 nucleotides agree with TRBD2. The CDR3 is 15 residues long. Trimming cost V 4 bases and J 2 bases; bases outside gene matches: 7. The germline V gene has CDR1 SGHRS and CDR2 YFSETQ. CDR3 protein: CASSLLLAITDTQYF. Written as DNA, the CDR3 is TGCGCCAGCAGCCTCCTACTAGCGATCACAGATACGCAGTATTTT.

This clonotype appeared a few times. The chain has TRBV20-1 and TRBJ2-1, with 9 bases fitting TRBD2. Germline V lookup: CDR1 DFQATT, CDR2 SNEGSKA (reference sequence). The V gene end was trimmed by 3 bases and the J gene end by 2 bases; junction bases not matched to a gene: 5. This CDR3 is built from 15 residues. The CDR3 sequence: CSASSGSLPYNEQFF. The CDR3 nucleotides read TGCAGTGCTAGTAGCGGGAGTCTCCCCTACAATGAGCAGTTCTTC.

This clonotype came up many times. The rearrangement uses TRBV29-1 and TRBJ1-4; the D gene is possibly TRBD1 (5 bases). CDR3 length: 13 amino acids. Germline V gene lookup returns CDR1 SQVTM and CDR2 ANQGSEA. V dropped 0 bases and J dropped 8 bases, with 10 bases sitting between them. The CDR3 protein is CSVEEGGVEKLFF. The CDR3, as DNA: TGCAGCGTTGAAGAGGGAGGGGTCGAAAAACTGTTTTTT.

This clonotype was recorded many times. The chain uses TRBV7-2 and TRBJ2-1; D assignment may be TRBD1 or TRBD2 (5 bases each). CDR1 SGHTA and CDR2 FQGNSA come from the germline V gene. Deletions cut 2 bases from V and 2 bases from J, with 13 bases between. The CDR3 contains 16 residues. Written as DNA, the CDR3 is TGTGCCAGCAGCTTACATTCGGGGCCCCCCTACAATGAGCAGTTCTTC. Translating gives CASSLHSGPPYNEQFF.

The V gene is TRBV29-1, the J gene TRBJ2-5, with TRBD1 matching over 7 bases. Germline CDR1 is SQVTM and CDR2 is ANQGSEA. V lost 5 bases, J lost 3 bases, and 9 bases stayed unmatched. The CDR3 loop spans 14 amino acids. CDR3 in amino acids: CSVIPTGVEETQYF. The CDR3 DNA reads TGCAGCGTTATACCAACAGGGGTTGAAGAGACCCAGTACTTC.

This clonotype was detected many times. CDR3 sequence (DNA): TGTGCCAGCAGTTACTCGGGACAGGGCACTGAGCAGTTCTTC. It encodes CASSYSGQGTEQFF. The rearrangement joins TRBV6-5 to TRBJ2-1, with 9 bases aligning to TRBD1. J was trimmed by 9 bases and V by 0 bases; bases with no gene match: 3. CDR3 length equals 14 residues. Germline CDR1 and CDR2: MNHEY and SVGAGI.

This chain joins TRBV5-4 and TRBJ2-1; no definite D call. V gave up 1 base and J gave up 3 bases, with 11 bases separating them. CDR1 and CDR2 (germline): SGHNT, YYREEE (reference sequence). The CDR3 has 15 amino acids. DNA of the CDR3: TGTGCCAGCAGCTTGTTAGGGTCAAACTACAATGAGCAGTTCTTC. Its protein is CASSLLGSNYNEQFF.

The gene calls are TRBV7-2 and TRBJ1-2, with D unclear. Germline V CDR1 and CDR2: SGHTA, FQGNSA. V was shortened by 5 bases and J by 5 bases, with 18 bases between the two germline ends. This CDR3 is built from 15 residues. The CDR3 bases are TGTGCCAGCAGCGCGAGGACCCCTGGGATATATGGCTACACCTTC. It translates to CASSARTPGIYGYTF.